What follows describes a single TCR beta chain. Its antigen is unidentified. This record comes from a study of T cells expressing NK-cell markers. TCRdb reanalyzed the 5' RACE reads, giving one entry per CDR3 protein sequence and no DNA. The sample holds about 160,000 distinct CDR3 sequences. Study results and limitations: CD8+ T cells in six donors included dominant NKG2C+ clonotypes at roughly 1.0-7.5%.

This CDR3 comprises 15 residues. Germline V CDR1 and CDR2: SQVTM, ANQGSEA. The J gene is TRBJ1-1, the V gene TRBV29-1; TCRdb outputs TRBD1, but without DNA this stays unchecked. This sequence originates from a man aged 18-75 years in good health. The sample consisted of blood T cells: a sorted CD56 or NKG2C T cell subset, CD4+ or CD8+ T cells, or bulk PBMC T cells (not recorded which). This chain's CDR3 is CSVVGTGVHHSEAFF.